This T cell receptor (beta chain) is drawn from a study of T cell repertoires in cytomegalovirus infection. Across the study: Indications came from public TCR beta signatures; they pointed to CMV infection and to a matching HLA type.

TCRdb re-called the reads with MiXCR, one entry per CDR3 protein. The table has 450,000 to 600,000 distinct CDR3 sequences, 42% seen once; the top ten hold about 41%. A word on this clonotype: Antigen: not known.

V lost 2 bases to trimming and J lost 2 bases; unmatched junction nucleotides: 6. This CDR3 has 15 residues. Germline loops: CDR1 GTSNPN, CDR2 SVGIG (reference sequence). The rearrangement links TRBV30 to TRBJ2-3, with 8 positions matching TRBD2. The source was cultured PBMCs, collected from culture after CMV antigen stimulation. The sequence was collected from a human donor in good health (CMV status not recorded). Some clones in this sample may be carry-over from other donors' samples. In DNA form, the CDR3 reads TGTGCCTGGAGTATCACTAGCGGCTTCACAGATACGCAGTATTTT. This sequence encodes CAWSITSGFTDTQYF.